This entry lists 31 T cell receptor beta chains sequenced from one sample in a study of cytotoxic CD8 clonotypes in ibrutinib-treated CLL. TCRdb's copy holds only in-frame clones and misses some; the assay was immunoSEQ multiplex PCR. The table has hundreds of thousands of clones, around four fifths seen once. Source: PBMCs, taken before ibrutinib treatment. The origin of the receptors is a human donor with chronic lymphocytic leukemia.

The V and J genes are TRBV7-2 and TRBJ2-1; D is uncertain. The CDR3 is 13 residues long. Trimming shortened V by 2 bases and J by 5 bases, and 7 bases separated the two germline ends. The germline gives CDR1 SGHTA, CDR2 FQGNSA. CDR3 protein: CASSLRWNNEQFF. CDR3 sequence (DNA): TGTGCCAGCAGCTTACGCTGGAACAATGAGCAGTTCTTC. The full variable domain, in which reference TRBV7-2 and TRBJ2-1 provide the parts outside the CDR3, is GAGVSQSPSNKVTEKGKDVELRCDPISGHTALYWYRQSLGQGLEFLIYFQGNSAPDKSGLPSDRFSAERTGGSVSTLTIQRTQQEDSAVYLCASSLRWNNEQFFGPGTRLTVL.

The chain is built from TRBV5-1 and TRBJ2-1, with TRBD1 identical over 7 bases. The V gene's germline CDR1 is SGHRS and CDR2 YFSETQ. The CDR3 sequence is 16 residues long. After removal of 2 bases from V and 3 bases from J, the junction contained 8 bases not matched to a gene. CDR3 in amino acids: CASSFGRTGYYNEQFF. The CDR3 DNA is TGCGCCAGCAGCTTTGGTCGGACAGGCTACTACAATGAGCAGTTCTTC.

The V call is TRBV28, the J call TRBJ1-5, with 7 positions matching TRBD1. The CDR3 spans 14 residues. Looked up from germline, CDR1 is MDHEN and CDR2 is SYDVKM. J gave up 7 bases and V 7 bases, and 10 bases lay outside the gene matches. CDR3 protein: CASTETGSYQPQHF. CDR3 DNA: TGTGCCAGCACAGAGACAGGGTCGTACCAGCCCCAGCATTTT.

The sample holds a few counts of this clone. The chain joins TRBV25-1 to TRBJ1-1; D ambiguous. Germline CDR1 MGHDK, CDR2 SYGVNS. V shed 0 bases and J shed 6 bases, with 14 bases lying between them. The CDR3 length is 15 residues. The CDR3 DNA reads TGTGCCAGCAGTGAATACAGAAAGCCAATACCTGAAGCTTTCTTT. Amino acid sequence: CASSEYRKPIPEAFF. The full variable domain, completed using reference TRBV25-1 and TRBJ1-1, is EADIYQTPRYLVIGTGKKITLECSQTMGHDKMYWYQQDPGMELHLIHYSYGVNSTEKGDLSSESTVSRIRTEHFPLTLESARPSHTSQYLCASSEYRKPIPEAFFGQGTRLTVV.

This chain connects TRBV13 to TRBJ1-1, with D uncertain. Germline CDR1 and CDR2: PRHDT and FYEKMQ (reference sequence). This CDR3 spans 15 amino acids. Trimming stripped 1 base from V and 0 bases from J, with 9 bases between. The CDR3 nucleotides read TGTGCCAGCAGCTTAGTTCCCCACATGAACACTGAAGCTTTCTTT. The encoded protein is CASSLVPHMNTEAFF.

The CDR3 bases are TGTGCCAGCAGTAACACCGGGACTTTCAATGAGCAGTTCTTC. This sequence encodes CASSNTGTFNEQFF. The gene calls are TRBV6-4 and TRBJ2-1, with D possibly being TRBD2 (6 bases). Germline CDR1 reads MRHNA; CDR2 reads SNTAGT. V was shortened by 5 bases and J by 6 bases, with 14 bases between the two germline ends. This CDR3 contains 14 residues.

The sample holds a few counts of this clone. This sequence joins TRBV7-9 and TRBJ2-2, with a tentative D call TRBD1 (5 bases). Germline CDR1 and CDR2: SEHNR and FQNEAQ (reference sequence). V dropped 1 base and J dropped 6 bases, with 12 bases sitting between them. The CDR3 sequence is 15 residues long. Here the CDR3 DNA reads TGTGCCAGCAGCTTAGAAGGGGCGTACTCCGGGGAGCTGTTTTTT. Protein product: CASSLEGAYSGELFF.

V is TRBV5-4 and J is TRBJ2-7; weak D call: TRBD1 (6 bases). This CDR3 has 14 residues. Trimming removed 3 bases at V and 1 base at J, with 11 bases between. The germline gives CDR1 SGHNT, CDR2 YYREEE (reference sequence). The CDR3 sequence: CASSSRQESYEQYF. In DNA, the CDR3 is TGTGCCAGCAGCTCTAGACAGGAGTCCTACGAGCAGTACTTC.

V and J are TRBV10-2 and TRBJ2-7, with 8 positions matching TRBD2. Germline CDR1 WSHSY, CDR2 SAAADI. V trimming: 6 bases; J trimming: 5 bases; junction bases outside the gene matches: 3. The CDR3 has 12 residues. CDR3 coding DNA: TGCGCCAGCAGAAGCGGGAGCCACGAGCAGTACTTC. Its translation: CASRSGSHEQYF.

The V call is TRBV7-6, the J call TRBJ2-7; a possible D gene is TRBD1 (5 bases). Germline CDR1 SGHVS, CDR2 FNYEAQ. This CDR3 comprises 14 residues. V lost 1 base and J 2 bases, leaving 9 bases between the germline ends. The CDR3 bases are TGTGCCAGCAGCTTAGAAAGGGGCACCTACGAGCAGTACTTC. It specifies CASSLERGTYEQYF.

The rearrangement joins TRBV4-1 to TRBJ2-7; 9 positions agree with TRBD2. Unmatched junction bases numbered 6, after V lost 0 bases and J lost 3 bases. The CDR3 is 16 amino acids. Per germline, CDR1 MGHRA and CDR2 YSYEKL. The CDR3 region is CASSQDPLAGNYEQYF. Written as DNA, the CDR3 is TGCGCCAGCAGCCAAGATCCCCTAGCGGGAAACTACGAGCAGTACTTC.

This chain uses TRBV29-1 with TRBJ2-7, with 7 bases that match TRBD1. The germline V gene encodes CDR1 SQVTM and CDR2 ANQGSEA. The ends lost 7 bases at V and 3 bases at J; junction bases unmatched: 12. The CDR3 loop spans 14 amino acids. The CDR3 loop reads CSATTGMGLYEQYF. In DNA, the CDR3 is TGCAGCGCGACGACAGGGATGGGCCTCTACGAGCAGTACTTC.

This clone has only a few counts. The rearrangement uses TRBV27 and TRBJ1-6, with D perhaps TRBD1 (6 bases). CDR1 is MNHEY, CDR2 SMNVEV, per germline (reference sequence). The ends were cut back, 5 bases at V and 5 bases at J, with 19 bases in the middle. The CDR3 consists of 17 residues. The CDR3 bases are TGTGCCAGCAGTACCCAGCGGGGGGCTTCTAATAATTCACCCCTCCACTTT. Translated, it gives CASSTQRGASNNSPLHF.

The rearrangement joins TRBV7-3 to TRBJ1-2, with D perhaps TRBD1 (6 bases). The CDR3 is made up of 20 amino acids. The germline gives CDR1 SGHTA, CDR2 FQGTGA. The V end lost 5 bases, the J end lost 4 bases, and 32 bases lay between the germline ends. CDR3 coding DNA: TGTGCCAGCAGCCAAAACGAAGTGACTGGGGGCCAGCAATCCTTCTATGGCTACACCTTC. Its translation is CASSQNEVTGGQQSFYGYTF.

V and J are TRBV7-9 and TRBJ2-3; no clear D. This CDR3 has 15 residues. V lost 1 base to trimming and J lost 3 bases, with 11 bases between them. Per the germline V gene, CDR1 is SEHNR and CDR2 is FQNEAQ (reference sequence). CDR3 coding DNA: TGTGCCAGCAGCTTAGTTTCAGAAGATACAGATACGCAGTATTTT. It specifies CASSLVSEDTDTQYF.

V and J are TRBV28 and TRBJ2-3; D unclear. Trimming took off 10 bases at V and 2 bases at J, with 13 bases between the two ends. This CDR3 is 13 amino acids long. Germline assignment: CDR1 MDHEN and CDR2 SYDVKM. CDR3 sequence: CATIGTATDTQYF. For the CDR3, the DNA is TGTGCCACTATAGGAACCGCCACAGATACGCAGTATTTT.

The chain links TRBV11-2 to TRBJ2-7; 9 positions agree with TRBD1. Germline CDR1 SGHAT, CDR2 FQNNGV. V gave up 5 bases and J gave up 7 bases; unmatched junction bases: 9. The CDR3 sequence is 14 residues long. The CDR3 is CASSTTGGAGEQYF. The DNA of the CDR3 is TGTGCCAGCAGCACCACAGGGGGCGCGGGGGAGCAGTACTTC.

This clone has only a few counts. The V gene is TRBV15, the J gene TRBJ1-2, with a possible D match to TRBD1 (6 bases). Trimming cost V 1 base and J 4 bases, with 7 bases left between them. Germline CDR1 reads LNHNV; CDR2 reads YYDKDF (reference sequence). The CDR3 runs 13 residues. This CDR3 reads CATSRVQGYGYTF. CDR3 nucleotides: TGTGCCACCAGCAGAGTACAGGGCTATGGCTACACCTTC.

The chain uses TRBV5-1 and TRBJ1-2; 9 bases fit TRBD1. Germline CDR1 and CDR2: SGHRS and YFSETQ. Trimming took 0 bases from V and 7 from J; bases not matched to a gene: 7. This CDR3 is built from 15 residues. Written as DNA, the CDR3 is TGCGCCAGCAGCTTGGATGTACAGGGGGCGAGTGGCTACACCTTC. The encoded protein is CASSLDVQGASGYTF.

The rearrangement joins TRBV7-3 to TRBJ2-1; 8 positions match TRBD2. The CDR3 is made up of 15 amino acids. Germline CDR1 is SGHTA and CDR2 is FQGTGA. J was trimmed by 9 bases and V by 2 bases; bases with no gene match: 9. The CDR3 spells CASSLYSSGLPEQFF. CDR3 nucleotide sequence: TGTGCCAGCAGCTTATATTCTAGCGGGCTCCCTGAGCAGTTCTTC.

The chain links TRBV7-6 to TRBJ2-2; 7 bases agree with TRBD2. Trimming at V came to 3 bases and at J to 6 bases, leaving 10 bases not matched to a gene. The CDR3 runs to 16 residues. CDR1 is SGHVS, CDR2 FNYEAQ, per germline. Here the CDR3 reads CASSFLAGDDSGELFF. CDR3 nucleotides: TGTGCCAGCAGCTTTCTGGCGGGAGATGACTCCGGGGAGCTGTTTTTT.

This sequence joins TRBV28 and TRBJ2-5; D is perhaps TRBD1 (6 bases). This CDR3 comprises 14 residues. Trimming removed 3 bases at V and 5 bases at J, with 13 bases between. Germline CDR1 and CDR2: MDHEN and SYDVKM. This CDR3 reads CASSFGQSRETQYF. For the CDR3, the DNA is TGTGCCAGCAGTTTCGGACAGTCTAGGGAGACCCAGTACTTC.

V gene TRBV19 combines with J gene TRBJ1-4; D ambiguous. This CDR3 region has 17 residues. Per the germline V gene, CDR1 is LNHDA and CDR2 is SQIVND (reference sequence). V lost 2 bases and J 0 bases, leaving 13 bases between the germline ends. In DNA, the CDR3 is TGTGCCAGTAGTATAACCCCCGACCGGACAACTAATGAAAAACTGTTTTTT. Amino acids: CASSITPDRTTNEKLFF.

This sequence joins TRBV27 and TRBJ1-3, with D uncertain. V lost 5 bases and J lost 4, with 12 bases in between. CDR3 length: 14 amino acids. Germline V lookup: CDR1 MNHEY, CDR2 SMNVEV (reference sequence). The CDR3 region is CASSTGPAGNTIYF. In DNA, the CDR3 is TGTGCCAGCAGTACCGGACCAGCGGGAAACACCATATATTTT.

The chain couples TRBV6-7 to TRBJ2-4, with 8 bases identical to TRBD2. TRBV6-7 is recorded as an ORF, its role being uncertain. This CDR3 contains 20 residues. With V trimmed by 6 bases and J by 0 bases, 19 bases remained unmatched. CDR3 sequence reads: CASRISVSGARGLAKNIQYF. The CDR3 DNA reads TGTGCCAGCAGAATATCGGTTAGCGGGGCAAGGGGCCTAGCCAAAAACATTCAGTACTTC.

The chain carries TRBV4-2 and TRBJ2-7; 10 bases map to TRBD2. Germline CDR1 reads LGHNA; CDR2 reads YNFKEQ. Trimming took 1 base from V and 2 from J; bases not matched to a gene: 17. The CDR3 consists of 20 residues. The DNA of the CDR3 is TGTGCCAGCAGCCAAGCTGGGAGGGCCGACCCGCTAGCGGGAGCCTACGAGCAGTACTTC. Translation gives CASSQAGRADPLAGAYEQYF.

The gene calls are TRBV9 and TRBJ2-7, with D maybe TRBD1 (6 bases). Germline V CDR1 and CDR2: SGDLS, YYNGEE. V was pared by 0 bases and J by 2 bases, with 18 bases between. The CDR3 is 17 amino acids. CDR3 in amino acids: CASSVVSPRAGAYEQYF. DNA of the CDR3: TGTGCCAGCAGCGTAGTATCTCCTCGGGCAGGGGCCTACGAGCAGTACTTC.

The J gene is TRBJ1-3, the V gene TRBV30; D call uncertain. V was pared by 3 bases and J by 8 bases, with 14 bases between. Germline V gene data show CDR1 as GTSNPN and CDR2 as SVGIG (reference sequence). The CDR3 covers 13 residues. The CDR3: CAWRGLPVDTIYF. The CDR3 coding sequence is TGTGCCTGGAGGGGTCTTCCGGTGGACACCATATATTTT.

Only a few counts were recorded for this clone. The rearrangement links TRBV27 to TRBJ2-7, with 11 nucleotides matching TRBD2. V lost 0 bases and J lost 3; bases outside the gene matches: 4. Germline V gene sequence: CDR1 MNHEY, CDR2 SMNVEV (reference sequence). CDR3 length equals 16 residues. CDR3 sequence (DNA): TGTGCCAGCAGTTTATCAGGGACTAGCGGTTTCTACGAGCAGTACTTC. It translates to CASSLSGTSGFYEQYF.

The rearrangement links TRBV18 to TRBJ2-1; 12 positions match TRBD2. The CDR3 has 17 amino acids. Unmatched junction bases numbered 10, after V lost 3 bases and J lost 7 bases. The germline CDR1 and CDR2 sequences are KGHSH and LQKENI. CDR3 sequence reads: CASSPKGLAGFGNEQFF. DNA of the CDR3: TGTGCCAGCTCACCGAAGGGACTAGCGGGTTTTGGGAATGAGCAGTTCTTC.

The chain employs TRBV6-1 and TRBJ2-3; maybe TRBD2 (5 bases). Germline loops: CDR1 MNHNS, CDR2 SASEGT. The CDR3 has 14 residues. Trimming stripped 7 bases from V and 3 bases from J, with 14 bases between. The chain's CDR3 is CASKGITGTDTQYF. For the CDR3, the DNA is TGTGCCAGCAAGGGTATCACGGGGACAGATACGCAGTATTTT.